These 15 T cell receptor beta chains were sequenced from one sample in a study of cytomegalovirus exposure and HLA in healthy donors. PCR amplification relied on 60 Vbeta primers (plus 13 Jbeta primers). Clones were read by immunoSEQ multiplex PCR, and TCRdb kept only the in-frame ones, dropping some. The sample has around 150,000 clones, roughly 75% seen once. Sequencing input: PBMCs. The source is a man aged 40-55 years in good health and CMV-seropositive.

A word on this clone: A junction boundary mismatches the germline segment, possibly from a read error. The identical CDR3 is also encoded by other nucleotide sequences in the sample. The chain's CDR3 is CASSLGEGYEQYF. In DNA form, the CDR3 reads TGTGCTAGCAGCTTAGGAGAGGGCTACGAGCAGTACTTC. The V and J genes are TRBV7-7 and TRBJ2-7; tentative D call: TRBD2 (5 bases). Germline V gives CDR1 SSHAT, CDR2 FNYEAQ (reference sequence). This CDR3 is 13 amino acids long.

The CDR3 DNA sequence: TGTGCCATCAGTGAGTTTGGCGGGGGCTCCTACAATGAGCAGTTCTTC. It yields the protein CAISEFGGGSYNEQFF. This sequence joins TRBV10-3 and TRBJ2-1, with TRBD2 matching over 7 bases. CDR1 ENHRY and CDR2 SYGVKD come from the germline V gene. CDR3 size: 16 residues. Trimming removed 1 base from V and 0 bases from J; junction bases left unmatched: 3.

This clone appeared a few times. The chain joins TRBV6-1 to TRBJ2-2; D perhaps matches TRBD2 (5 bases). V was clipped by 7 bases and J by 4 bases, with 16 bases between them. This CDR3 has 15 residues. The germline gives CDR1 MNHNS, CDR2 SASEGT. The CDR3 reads CASTSSRTSTGELFF. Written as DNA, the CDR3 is TGTGCCAGCACCTCCTCCAGGACTTCCACCGGGGAGCTGTTTTTT.

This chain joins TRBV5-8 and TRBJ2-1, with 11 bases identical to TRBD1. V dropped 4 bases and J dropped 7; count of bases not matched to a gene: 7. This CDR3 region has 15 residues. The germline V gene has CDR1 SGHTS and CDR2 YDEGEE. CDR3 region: CASSLGQGGRNEQFF. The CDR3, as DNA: TGTGCCAGCAGCCTGGGACAGGGGGGACGGAATGAGCAGTTCTTC.

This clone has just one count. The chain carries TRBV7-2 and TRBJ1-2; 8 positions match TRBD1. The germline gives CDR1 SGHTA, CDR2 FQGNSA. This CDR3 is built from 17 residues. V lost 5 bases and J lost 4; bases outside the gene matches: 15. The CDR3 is CASSHPAGGAGGYGYTF. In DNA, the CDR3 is TGTGCCAGCAGCCACCCTGCAGGGGGCGCGGGTGGCTATGGCTACACCTTC. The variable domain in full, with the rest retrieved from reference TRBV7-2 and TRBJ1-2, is GAGVSQSPSNKVTEKGKDVELRCDPISGHTALYWYRQSLGQGLEFLIYFQGNSAPDKSGLPSDRFSAERTGGSVSTLTIQRTQQEDSAVYLCASSHPAGGAGGYGYTFGSGTRLTVV.

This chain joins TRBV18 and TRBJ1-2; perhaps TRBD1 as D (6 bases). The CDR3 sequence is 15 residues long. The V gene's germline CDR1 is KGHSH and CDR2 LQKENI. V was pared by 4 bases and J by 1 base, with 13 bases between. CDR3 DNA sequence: TGTGCCAGCTCACGGGGCAGGGGCATTAACTATGGCTACACCTTC. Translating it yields CASSRGRGINYGYTF.

CDR3 in DNA: TGTGCCAGAAGCTGGACTAGCGGGGGGGAGAAGACGACCCAGTACTTC. It encodes CARSWTSGGEKTTQYF. The chain is built from TRBV5-3 and TRBJ2-5; 15 bases map to TRBD2. TRBV5-3 is treated as an ORF (open reading frame) with a function not yet certain. Germline trimming cut 3 bases from V and 7 bases from J; bases unmatched to any gene: 7. This CDR3 spans 16 amino acids.

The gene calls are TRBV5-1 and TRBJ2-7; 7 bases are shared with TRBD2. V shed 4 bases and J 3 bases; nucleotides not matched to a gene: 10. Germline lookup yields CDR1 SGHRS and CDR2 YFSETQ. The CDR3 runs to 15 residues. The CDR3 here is CASSISGVGIYEQYF. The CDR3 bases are TGCGCCAGCAGCATAAGCGGGGTGGGGATCTACGAGCAGTACTTC.

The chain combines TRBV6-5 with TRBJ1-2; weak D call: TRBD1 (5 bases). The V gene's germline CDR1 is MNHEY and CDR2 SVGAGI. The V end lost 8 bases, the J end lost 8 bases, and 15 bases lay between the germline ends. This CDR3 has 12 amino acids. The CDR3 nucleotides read TGTGCCAGCCGGGTCAGGGTGGGAGGCTACACCTTC. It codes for CASRVRVGGYTF.

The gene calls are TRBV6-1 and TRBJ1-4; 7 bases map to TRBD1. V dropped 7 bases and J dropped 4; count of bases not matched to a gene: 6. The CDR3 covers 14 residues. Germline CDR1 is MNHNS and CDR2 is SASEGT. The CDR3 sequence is CASNIGTDNEKLFF. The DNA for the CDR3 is TGTGCCAGCAATATCGGGACAGATAATGAAAAACTGTTTTTT.

Here the CDR3 DNA reads TGCGCCAGCACGCCGGGATCCTACAATGAGCAGTTCTTC. Translating gives CASTPGSYNEQFF. The chain links TRBV5-1 to TRBJ2-1; D might be TRBD2 (5 bases). This CDR3 spans 13 amino acids. Trimming stripped 6 bases from V and 1 base from J, with 8 bases between. Germline CDR1 is SGHRS and CDR2 is YFSETQ.

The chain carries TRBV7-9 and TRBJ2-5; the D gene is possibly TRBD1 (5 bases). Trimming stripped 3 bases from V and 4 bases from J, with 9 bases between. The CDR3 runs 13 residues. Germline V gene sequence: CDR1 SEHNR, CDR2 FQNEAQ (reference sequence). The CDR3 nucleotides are TGTGCCAGCAGCTTCCAGGGTATAGAGACCCAGTACTTC. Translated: CASSFQGIETQYF. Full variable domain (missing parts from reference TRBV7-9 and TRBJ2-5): DTGVSQNPRHKITKRGQNVTFRCDPISEHNRLYWYRQTLGQGPEFLTYFQNEAQLEKSRLLSDRFSAERPKGSFSTLEIQRTEQGDSAMYLCASSFQGIETQYFGPGTRLLVL.

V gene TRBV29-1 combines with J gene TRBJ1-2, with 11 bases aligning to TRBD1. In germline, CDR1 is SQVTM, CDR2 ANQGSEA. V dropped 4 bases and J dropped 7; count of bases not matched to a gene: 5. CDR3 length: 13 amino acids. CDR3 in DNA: TGCAGCGTTGTCAAAGGACAGGGGGCTGGCTACACCTTC. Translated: CSVVKGQGAGYTF.

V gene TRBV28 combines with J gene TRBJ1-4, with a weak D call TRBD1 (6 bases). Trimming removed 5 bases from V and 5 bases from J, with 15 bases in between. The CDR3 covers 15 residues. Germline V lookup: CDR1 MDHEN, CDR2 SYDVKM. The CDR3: CASSEQGIGNEKLFF. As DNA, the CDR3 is TGTGCCAGCAGTGAGCAGGGGATAGGGAATGAAAAACTGTTTTTT. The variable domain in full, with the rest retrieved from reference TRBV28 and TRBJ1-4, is DVKVTQSSRYLVKRTGEKVFLECVQDMDHENMFWYRQDPGLGLRLIYFSYDVKMKEKGDIPEGYSVSREKKERFSLILESASTNQTSMYLCASSEQGIGNEKLFFGSGTQLSVL.

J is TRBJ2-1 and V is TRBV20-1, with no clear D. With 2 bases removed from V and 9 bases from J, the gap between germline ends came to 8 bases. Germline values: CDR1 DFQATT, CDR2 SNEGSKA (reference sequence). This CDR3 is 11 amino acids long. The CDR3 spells CSARIAAEQFF. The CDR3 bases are TGCAGTGCTAGAATAGCCGCTGAGCAGTTCTTC.